The rows below give T cell receptor beta chains drawn from one sample of a study of cytomegalovirus exposure and HLA in healthy donors. Assay: immunoSEQ multiplex PCR; the TCRdb copy retains only in-frame clones and omits some. Of 250,000 or so clones listed, roughly 89% were seen once; the top ten hold 2.6%. The sequencing input was PBMCs. These receptors were collected from a man aged 18 to 29 in good health and CMV-seronegative. Each CDR3 is given with its conserved first and last residue. A D gene is named only where the DNA matches it firmly. For some rows the clone size is stated as once, few or many, or as a class when expanded; others skip it.

j_gene | abundance | len | v_gene | d_gene | CDR3aa | CDR3nt
TRBJ1-3 | once | 16 | TRBV11-3 | . | CASSLNRPGNGNTIYF | TGTGCCAGCAGCTTAAACAGGCCAGGGAACGGAAACACCATATATTTT
TRBJ2-7 | . | 14 | TRBV5-1 | . | CASSLEAGLGEQYF | TGCGCCAGCAGCTTGGAGGCCGGGTTGGGTGAGCAGTACTTC
TRBJ1-5 | . | 14 | TRBV28 | . | CASSLGDNNQPQHF | TGTGCCAGCAGTTTAGGGGACAATAATCAGCCCCAGCATTTT
TRBJ2-1 | once | 18 | TRBV4-3 | . | CASSQGGLDGTRYNEQFF | TGCGCCAGCAGCCAAGGGGGACTTGACGGGACGAGATACAATGAGCAGTTCTTC
TRBJ2-5 | once | 13 | TRBV27 | TRBD1 | CASRRDRDETQYF | TGTGCCAGCAGGCGAGACAGGGATGAGACCCAGTACTTC
TRBJ2-3 | . | 16 | TRBV9 | . | CASSRRGGTATDTQYF | TGTGCCAGCAGTCGTAGGGGGGGAACTGCGACAGATACGCAGTATTTT
TRBJ2-7 | . | 16 | TRBV19 | TRBD1 | CASSISGTAMPYEQYF | TGTGCCAGTAGTATCTCAGGGACAGCTATGCCCTACGAGCAGTACTTC
TRBJ1-1 | few | 12 | TRBV10-3 | . | CAISGGDGEAFF | TGTGCCATCAGTGGGGGGGACGGTGAAGCTTTCTTT
TRBJ1-2 | . | 13 | TRBV5-1 | TRBD1 | CASSSQQGTGYTF | TGCGCCAGCAGCTCCCAACAGGGGACTGGCTACACCTTC
TRBJ1-2 | . | 14 | TRBV7-9 | TRBD1 | CASSLGQGNYGYTF | TGTGCCAGCAGCCTGGGACAGGGTAACTATGGCTACACCTTC
TRBJ2-7 | . | 13 | TRBV12-5 | TRBD1 | CASGPDRVKEQYF | TGTGCTAGTGGTCCAGACAGGGTCAAAGAGCAGTACTTC
TRBJ2-7 | . | 12 | TRBV10-3 | TRBD1 | CAISEAGTGSLF | TGTGCCATCAGTGAGGCCGGGACAGGGTCCCTCTTC
TRBJ2-3 | . | 15 | TRBV7-2 | TRBD2 | CASSSGLAGSDTQYF | TGTGCCAGCAGCTCGGGACTAGCGGGGTCGGATACGCAGTATTTT
TRBJ1-6 | few | 14 | TRBV28 | . | CASRPGTQHSPLHF | TGTGCCAGCAGGCCTGGGACACAACATTCACCCCTCCACTTT
TRBJ2-7 | . | 11 | TRBV2 | . | CASRTGLEQYF | TGTGCCAGCAGGACGGGACTCGAGCAGTACTTC
TRBJ1-4 | . | 13 | TRBV30 | . | CALTAIGLEKLFF | TGTGCGCTGACAGCTATAGGCCTCGAAAAACTGTTTTTT
TRBJ1-2 | . | 15 | TRBV4-3 | . | CASSQDLDRNYGYTF | TGCGCCAGCAGCCAAGACTTAGACAGGAACTATGGCTACACCTTC
TRBJ1-2 | . | 15 | TRBV18 | . | CASSPGGPTNYGYTF | TGTGCCAGCTCACCAGGCGGGCCCACTAACTATGGCTACACCTTC
TRBJ2-2 | once | 16 | TRBV28 | TRBD1 | CASSLRGTGVTGELFF | TGTGCCAGCAGCCTAAGGGGGACAGGGGTTACCGGGGAGCTGTTTTTT
TRBJ1-6 | . | 16 | TRBV4-3 | . | CASSQGAGRGNSPLHF | TGCGCCAGCAGCCAAGGTGCGGGAAGAGGAAATTCACCCCTCCACTTT
TRBJ2-5 | . | 15 | TRBV5-6 | . | CASSLAGRGVETQYF | TGTGCCAGCAGCTTGGCCGGCAGGGGGGTGGAGACCCAGTACTTC
TRBJ2-7 | . | 16 | TRBV15 | TRBD2 | CATSRGSGGLSYEQYF | TGTGCCACCAGCAGAGGTAGCGGGGGGCTGTCCTACGAGCAGTACTTC
TRBJ2-1 | . | 14 | TRBV5-1 | TRBD1 | CASSPGTVNNEQFF | TGCGCCAGCAGTCCTGGGACAGTCAACAATGAGCAGTTCTTC
TRBJ2-3 | once | 14 | TRBV9 | . | CASSPSLGTDTQYF | TGTGCCAGCAGCCCTAGCCTGGGCACAGATACGCAGTATTTT
TRBJ2-7 | . | 17 | TRBV9 | . | CASSVGLTRGPAGEQYF | TGTGCCAGCAGCGTAGGCCTCACGCGGGGCCCGGCGGGCGAGCAGTACTTC
TRBJ2-3 | . | 13 | TRBV7-3 | TRBD2 | CASSSAGENTQYF | TGTGCCAGCAGTTCCGCGGGGGAGAATACGCAGTATTTT
TRBJ2-7 | once | 15 | TRBV5-1 | . | CASSSDFPGSYEQYF | TGCGCCAGCAGCTCAGACTTTCCTGGCTCCTACGAGCAGTACTTC
TRBJ2-2 | . | 14 | TRBV5-1 | . | CASSLGAGTGELFF | TGCGCCAGCAGCTTAGGGGCGGGGACCGGGGAGCTGTTTTTT
TRBJ2-7 | . | 12 | TRBV28 | . | CASSFYRDEQYF | TGTGCCAGCAGTTTTTACAGGGATGAGCAGTACTTC
TRBJ1-2 | . | 14 | TRBV18 | . | CASSPEQQGIGVTF | TGTGCCAGCTCACCCGAACAACAGGGAATAGGGGTAACCTTC
TRBJ1-2 | . | 13 | TRBV10-2 | . | CASAVDSYYGYTF | TGCGCCAGTGCAGTGGACTCTTACTATGGCTACACCTTC
TRBJ1-4 | . | 15 | TRBV28 | . | CASSTHRATNEKLFF | TGTGCCAGCAGTACTCACAGGGCTACTAATGAAAAACTGTTTTTT
TRBJ2-3 | . | 17 | TRBV9 | TRBD1 | CASSVSLQGGSTDTQYF | TGTGCCAGCAGCGTCTCCCTACAGGGGGGAAGTACAGATACGCAGTATTTT
TRBJ2-5 | . | 17 | TRBV7-6 | . | CASSFISNGVYQETQYF | TGTGCCAGCAGCTTTATCTCGAACGGTGTGTACCAAGAGACCCAGTACTTC
TRBJ1-6 | . | 14 | TRBV19 | TRBD1 | CASRPTGTESPLHF | TGTGCCAGTAGACCGACAGGGACAGAGTCACCCCTCCACTTT
TRBJ2-3 | . | 15 | TRBV6-6 | . | CASSYGGGAADTQYF | TGTGCCAGCAGTTATGGAGGGGGCGCGGCAGATACGCAGTATTTT
TRBJ1-1 | . | 19 | TRBV21-1 | . | CASSKEGRTGDEGGTEAFF | TGTGCCAGCAGCAAAGAAGGGCGGACAGGGGATGAGGGGGGCACTGAAGCTTTCTTT
TRBJ2-5 | once | 15 | TRBV18 | TRBD1 | CASSPGTGGRETQYF | TGTGCCAGCTCACCAGGGACAGGGGGAAGAGAGACCCAGTACTTC
TRBJ2-7 | . | 12 | TRBV28 | . | CASTQESYEQYF | TGTGCCAGCACTCAAGAGAGCTACGAGCAGTACTTC
TRBJ2-7 | . | 12 | TRBV18 | . | CASSPGAIEQYF | TGTGCCAGCTCACCAGGGGCGATCGAGCAGTACTTC
TRBJ2-2 | . | 15 | TRBV7-9 | . | CASSLGPEGAGELFF | TGTGCCAGCAGCTTAGGCCCAGAGGGTGCCGGGGAGCTGTTTTTT
TRBJ2-7 | . | 14 | TRBV7-2 | . | CASSPRGLAAEQYF | TGTGCCAGCAGCCCCAGGGGGTTAGCGGCCGAGCAGTACTTC
TRBJ2-7 | . | 12 | TRBV28 | TRBD1 | CASEVQGREQYF | TGTGCCAGCGAAGTACAGGGGCGCGAGCAGTACTTC
TRBJ1-6 | . | 16 | TRBV5-5 | . | CASSLARSSLNSPLHF | TGTGCCAGCAGCTTGGCCAGGTCTTCCCTGAATTCACCCCTCCACTTT
TRBJ2-1 | . | 13 | TRBV6-5 | . | CASSYGRYNEQFF | TGTGCCAGCAGTTACGGTCGGTACAATGAGCAGTTCTTC
TRBJ2-2 | . | 15 | TRBV2 | . | CASSTNRGGTGELFF | TGTGCCAGCAGTACTAACAGGGGGGGCACCGGGGAGCTGTTTTTT
TRBJ2-3 | . | 14 | TRBV4-3 | TRBD1 | CASSRDRGSDTQYF | TGCGCCAGCAGTCGAGACAGGGGGTCAGATACGCAGTATTTT
TRBJ2-7 | . | 15 | TRBV4-2 | . | CASSQEGDTTYEQYF | TGTGCCAGCAGCCAAGAGGGAGACACCACCTACGAGCAGTACTTC
TRBJ2-3 | . | 17 | TRBV15 | . | CATSSQIGPGSTDTQYF | TGTGCCACCAGCAGTCAAATAGGCCCAGGTTCTACAGATACGCAGTATTTT
TRBJ2-3 | . | 13 | TRBV7-2 | TRBD2 | CASEREWSDTQYF | TGTGCCAGCGAGCGGGAGTGGTCAGATACGCAGTATTTT
TRBJ2-7 | . | 14 | TRBV4-3 | TRBD1 | CASSQYRGNYEQYF | TGCGCCAGCAGCCAGTACAGGGGAAACTACGAGCAGTACTTC
TRBJ2-7 | . | 16 | TRBV28 | . | CASSPPMRSPPYEQYF | TGTGCCAGCAGTCCCCCGATGAGGTCACCCCCCTACGAGCAGTACTTC
TRBJ2-2 | . | 12 | TRBV7-9 | . | CATYRVAGELFF | TGTGCCACATACAGGGTGGCCGGGGAGCTGTTTTTT
TRBJ2-3 | . | 18 | TRBV4-2 | TRBD2 | CASSQGVAGGPGTDTQYF | TGTGCCAGCAGCCAAGGGGTAGCGGGAGGGCCCGGCACAGATACGCAGTATTTT